The 3 T cell receptor beta chains in this list originate from one sample, sequenced in a study of blood T cell repertoires in COVID-19. Generated by immunoSEQ multiplex PCR, the TCRdb table keeps only in-frame clones and is missing some. The sample shows some 140,000 clones, around 83% of them seen only once. Sequencing was carried out using PBMCs or T cells enriched from blood (not recorded which). The receptors originated from a man aged 45-65 years who had recovered from COVID-19.

J is TRBJ1-5 and V is TRBV7-8; D is undetermined. Deletions cut 2 bases from V and 0 bases from J, with 11 bases between. Germline V gene sequence: CDR1 SGHVS, CDR2 FQNEAQ. This CDR3 region has 16 residues. CDR3 sequence (DNA): TGTGCCAGCAGCTTAAATCGGGGAAGTAGCAATCAGCCCCAGCATTTT. Protein sequence: CASSLNRGSSNQPQHF.

This chain connects TRBV3-1 (or the pseudogene TRBV3-2) to TRBJ1-5; 9 bases map to TRBD1. Trimming took 2 bases from V and 1 from J; bases not matched to a gene: 9. The CDR3 has 18 residues. Germline V gene lookup returns CDR1 LGHDT and CDR2 YNNKEL (reference sequence). This CDR3 is CASSQKGQGNKSNQPQHF. The CDR3 nucleotides read TGTGCCAGCAGCCAAAAAGGACAGGGGAATAAGAGCAATCAGCCCCAGCATTTT.

This rearrangement joins TRBV24-1 to TRBJ2-1; 14 bases are shared with TRBD2. V shed 4 bases and J 2 bases; nucleotides not matched to a gene: 3. CDR1 is KGHDR and CDR2 is SFDVKD in the germline V gene. This CDR3 comprises 17 residues. CDR3 sequence: CATSDPTSGGAYNEQFF. DNA of the CDR3: TGTGCCACCAGTGACCCGACTAGCGGGGGGGCCTACAATGAGCAGTTCTTC.